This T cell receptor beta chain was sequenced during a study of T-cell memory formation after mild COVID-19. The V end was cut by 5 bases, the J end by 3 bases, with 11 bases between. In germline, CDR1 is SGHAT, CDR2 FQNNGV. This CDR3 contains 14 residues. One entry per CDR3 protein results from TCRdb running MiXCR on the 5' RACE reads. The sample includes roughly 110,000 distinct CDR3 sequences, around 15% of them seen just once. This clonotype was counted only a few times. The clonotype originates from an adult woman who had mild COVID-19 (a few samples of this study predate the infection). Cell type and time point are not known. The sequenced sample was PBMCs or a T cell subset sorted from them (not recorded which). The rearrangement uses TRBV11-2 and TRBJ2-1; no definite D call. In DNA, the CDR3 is TGTGCCAGCAGCCAGAGGACGGACTACAATGAGCAGTTCTTC. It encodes CASSQRTDYNEQFF.